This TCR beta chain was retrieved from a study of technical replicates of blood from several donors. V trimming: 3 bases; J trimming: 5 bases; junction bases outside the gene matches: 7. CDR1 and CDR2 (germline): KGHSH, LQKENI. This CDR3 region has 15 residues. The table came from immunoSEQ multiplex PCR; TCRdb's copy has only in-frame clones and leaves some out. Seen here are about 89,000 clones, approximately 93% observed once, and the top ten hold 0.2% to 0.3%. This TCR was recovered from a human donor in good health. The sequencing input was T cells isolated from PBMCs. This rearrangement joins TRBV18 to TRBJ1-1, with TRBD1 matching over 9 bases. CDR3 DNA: TGTGCCAGCTCACCTTTAGGACAGGGGAGGACTGAAGCTTTCTTT. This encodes CASSPLGQGRTEAFF.